The 29 T cell receptor beta chains given below trace back to one sample, sequenced in a study of blood T cell repertoires in COVID-19. TCRdb's table, derived via immunoSEQ multiplex PCR, lists solely in-frame clones and lacks some. The sample has 150,000 to 200,000 clones, approximately 80% seen once. Sample: PBMCs or T cells enriched from blood (not recorded which). All receptors derive from a man aged 45-60 years who had recovered from COVID-19.

V and J are TRBV6-5 and TRBJ2-3; weak D call: TRBD1 (5 bases). The V and J ends lost 5 bases and 6 bases respectively, with 6 bases between them. Germline V gene lookup returns CDR1 MNHEY and CDR2 SVGAGI. This CDR3 is built from 11 residues. The CDR3 coding sequence is TGTGCCAGCAGTCCAGGGGATACGCAGTATTTT. The encoded protein is CASSPGDTQYF.

The chain links TRBV3-1 (or the pseudogene TRBV3-2) to TRBJ2-2; D is perhaps TRBD2 (7 bases). The V end lost 4 bases, the J end lost 6 bases, and 15 bases lay between the germline ends. Germline CDR1 and CDR2: LGHDT and YNNKEL (reference sequence). This CDR3 has 15 amino acids. The CDR3 DNA reads TGTGCCAGCAGCCCGATTCGGGGGGCCCCCGGGGAGCTGTTTTTT. Translated, it gives CASSPIRGAPGELFF.

The chain couples TRBV28 to TRBJ1-3; D remains unclear. The CDR3 runs 15 residues. Germline values: CDR1 MDHEN, CDR2 SYDVKM. The V gene lost 7 bases and the J gene lost 0 bases, with 13 bases spanning the gap. This chain's CDR3 is CASNYGEYSGNTIYF. DNA for the CDR3: TGTGCCAGCAACTATGGGGAGTACTCTGGAAACACCATATATTTT.

V and J are TRBV29-1 and TRBJ2-7; possibly TRBD2 for D (6 bases). CDR3 length: 17 amino acids. From germline, CDR1 is SQVTM and CDR2 ANQGSEA. V was clipped by 2 bases and J by 4 bases, with 24 bases between them. As DNA, the CDR3 is TGCAGCGTTGAAAATCCATCAGGAGGGAGCCTGGCGTACGAGCAGTACTTC. Translating it yields CSVENPSGGSLAYEQYF.

This chain joins TRBV20-1 and TRBJ1-3; D gene ambiguous. Per the germline V gene, CDR1 is DFQATT and CDR2 is SNEGSKA (reference sequence). V was pared by 3 bases and J by 4 bases, with 13 bases between. This CDR3 comprises 14 residues. The CDR3 reads CSASPDGGGNTIYF. CDR3 nucleotide sequence: TGCAGTGCTAGTCCGGATGGAGGGGGAAACACCATATATTTT.

This chain connects TRBV3-1 (or the pseudogene TRBV3-2) to TRBJ1-1; the match to TRBD1 covers 9 bases. The junction had 5 bases not matched to a gene; V was cut back by 6 bases and J by 0 bases. The CDR3 sequence is 15 residues long. The germline V gene has CDR1 LGHDT and CDR2 YNNKEL (reference sequence). The CDR3 loop reads CASRTGGRVNTEAFF. CDR3 sequence (DNA): TGTGCCAGCAGAACAGGGGGCAGGGTGAACACTGAAGCTTTCTTT.

The CDR3 loop is CASSDFRGVGTEAFF. The CDR3 nucleotides are TGTGCCAGCAGTGATTTCAGGGGGGTGGGCACTGAAGCTTTCTTT. V gene TRBV6-1 combines with J gene TRBJ1-1, with 7 nucleotides matching TRBD1. Germline V gives CDR1 MNHNS, CDR2 SASEGT. This CDR3 is 15 amino acids long. After removal of 3 bases from V and 4 bases from J, the junction contained 8 bases not matched to a gene.

V and J are TRBV19 and TRBJ1-1; D remains unclear. With 3 bases removed from V and 10 bases from J, the gap between germline ends came to 21 bases. This CDR3 is 15 amino acids long. Germline V gene lookup returns CDR1 LNHDA and CDR2 SQIVND (reference sequence). CDR3 sequence: CASSINMLQLSIAFF. The CDR3 DNA reads TGTGCCAGTAGTATTAATATGTTACAACTAAGTATAGCTTTCTTT.

The V and J genes are TRBV30 and TRBJ1-5, with a tentative D call TRBD1 (6 bases). V lost 7 bases to trimming and J lost 4 bases, with 17 bases between them. Germline V gene data show CDR1 as GTSNPN and CDR2 as SVGIG (reference sequence). This CDR3 has 14 amino acids. The CDR3 is CAFRSDSLNQPQHF. The CDR3 nucleotides read TGTGCCTTCAGGTCGGACAGCCTAAATCAGCCCCAGCATTTT.

The chain uses TRBV3-1 (or the pseudogene TRBV3-2) and TRBJ2-1; D possibly corresponds to TRBD2 (6 bases). V lost 6 bases and J 7 bases, leaving 16 bases between the germline ends. This CDR3 is 14 amino acids long. Germline V gene lookup returns CDR1 LGHDT and CDR2 YNNKEL (reference sequence). CDR3: CASSRTEGRNEQFF. DNA for the CDR3: TGTGCCAGCAGTCGGACGGAGGGGCGGAATGAGCAGTTCTTC.

The chain employs TRBV7-3 and TRBJ2-5; the match to TRBD2 covers 8 bases. V was pared by 2 bases and J by 1 base, with 6 bases of the junction left unmatched. In germline, CDR1 is SGHTA, CDR2 FQGTGA. CDR3 length: 16 residues. CDR3 residues: CASSLGPAGVQETQYF. The CDR3 coding sequence is TGTGCCAGCAGCTTAGGTCCAGCGGGGGTCCAAGAGACCCAGTACTTC.

The V call is TRBV18, the J call TRBJ2-1; D might be TRBD2 (5 bases). The V end was cut by 3 bases, the J end by 0 bases, with 18 bases between. The CDR3 totals 18 residues. Germline V gene sequence: CDR1 KGHSH, CDR2 LQKENI. The CDR3: CASSPLRGIGSSYNEQFF. The CDR3 DNA reads TGTGCCAGCTCACCGCTTAGAGGGATTGGAAGCTCCTACAATGAGCAGTTCTTC.

The chain recombines TRBV19 with TRBJ1-6; TRBD1 is a possible D gene (5 bases). Trimming shortened V by 4 bases and J by 7 bases, and 8 bases separated the two germline ends. Germline-derived CDR1 and CDR2 are LNHDA and SQIVND (reference sequence). The length of the CDR3 is 13 residues. CDR3 sequence reads: CASSTSGNSPLHF. Here the CDR3 DNA reads TGTGCCAGTAGTACCTCAGGGAATTCACCCCTCCACTTT.

This chain uses TRBV7-3 with TRBJ2-5; a weak D match, TRBD2 (7 bases). Trimming pared 5 bases from V and 2 bases from J, leaving 15 bases between. Germline V gene lookup returns CDR1 SGHTA and CDR2 FQGTGA. This CDR3 spans 15 amino acids. The CDR3 loop reads CASSRGGSLQETQYF. In nucleotides, the CDR3 is TGTGCCAGCAGCAGGGGGGGATCCCTTCAAGAGACCCAGTACTTC.

V usage is TRBV7-2 and J usage is TRBJ2-3; TRBD2 aligns across 7 bases. V gave up 1 base and J gave up 3 bases; unmatched junction bases: 4. The CDR3 runs to 15 residues. Germline assignment: CDR1 SGHTA and CDR2 FQGNSA. The CDR3 loop is CASSLERGPTDTQYF. DNA for the CDR3: TGTGCCAGCAGCTTAGAGCGGGGTCCTACAGATACGCAGTATTTT.

This chain uses TRBV7-9 with TRBJ2-3; D call uncertain. Germline V gene data show CDR1 as SEHNR and CDR2 as FQNEAQ (reference sequence). The CDR3 runs 13 residues. V gave up 0 bases and J gave up 4 bases, with 5 bases separating them. The CDR3 DNA follows: TGTGCCAGCAGCTTAGCGGCCCCAGATACGCAGTATTTT. Amino acid sequence: CASSLAAPDTQYF.

The chain couples TRBV2 to TRBJ2-1; unclear D gene. CDR3 length: 13 amino acids. The germline V and J ends were trimmed by 7 bases and 2 bases, with 9 bases remaining between them. Germline V lookup: CDR1 SNHLY, CDR2 FYNNEI. The CDR3 bases are TGTGCCAGCAACCCCAACACCTACAATGAGCAGTTCTTC. It translates to CASNPNTYNEQFF.

This chain links TRBV19 with TRBJ2-2, with D unclear. V lost 1 base and J 1 base, leaving 4 bases between the germline ends. The CDR3 has 14 amino acids. Germline values: CDR1 LNHDA, CDR2 SQIVND (reference sequence). In DNA form, the CDR3 reads TGTGCCAGTAGTATAGGACTGAACACCGGGGAGCTGTTTTTT. Protein: CASSIGLNTGELFF.

The rearrangement links TRBV7-2 to TRBJ2-1; maybe TRBD2 (5 bases). Germline CDR1 SGHTA, CDR2 FQGNSA. Trimming removed 1 base from V and 8 bases from J, with 12 bases in between. The length of the CDR3 is 14 residues. CDR3 DNA: TGTGCCAGCAGCTTAGTAGGCGGGCCCCATGAGCAGTTCTTC. Encoded protein: CASSLVGGPHEQFF.

This clone was picked up one time. At the DNA level, this CDR3 is encoded by other sequences in the same sample as well. V gene TRBV28 combines with J gene TRBJ2-5; D is unresolved. Trimming removed 6 bases at V and 0 bases at J, with 5 bases between. This CDR3 region has 12 residues. In germline, CDR1 is MDHEN, CDR2 SYDVKM. CDR3 DNA sequence: TGTGCCAGCAGCCAAAACCAAGAGACCCAGTACTTC. Protein product: CASSQNQETQYF.

The rearrangement uses TRBV5-5 and TRBJ2-7; TRBD2 agrees at 10 bases. V dropped 4 bases and J dropped 3; count of bases not matched to a gene: 7. CDR1 and CDR2 from the germline V gene are SGHKS and YYEKEE (reference sequence). The CDR3 spans 15 residues. The CDR3 DNA reads as TGTGCCAGCAGCGCAGCCGGGACTAGCGTCTACGAGCAGTACTTC. Translated: CASSAAGTSVYEQYF. The variable domain in full, with the rest retrieved from reference TRBV5-5 and TRBJ2-7, is DAGVTQSPTHLIKTRGQQVTLRCSPISGHKSVSWYQQVLGQGPQFIFQYYEKEERGRGNFPDRFSARQFPNYSSELNVNALLLGDSALYLCASSAAGTSVYEQYFGPGTRLTVT.

This clone was seen once. The CDR3 loop reads CATSRNQGVTEAFF. The CDR3 DNA is TGTGCCACCAGCAGAAATCAGGGGGTTACTGAAGCTTTCTTT. V and J are TRBV15 and TRBJ1-1, with TRBD1 matching over 7 bases. V lost 2 bases, J lost 5 bases, and 5 bases stayed unmatched. There are 14 residues in the CDR3. CDR1 and CDR2 from the germline V gene are LNHNV and YYDKDF (reference sequence).

The chain has TRBV27 and TRBJ2-7; 7 nucleotides align to TRBD1. V trimming: 5 bases; J trimming: 3 bases; junction bases outside the gene matches: 10. The germline V gene encodes CDR1 MNHEY and CDR2 SMNVEV (reference sequence). This CDR3 contains 15 residues. The CDR3 DNA sequence: TGTGCCAGCAGTCCGAGTAGGGGGCCCCACTACGAGCAGTACTTC. It encodes CASSPSRGPHYEQYF.

The rearrangement links TRBV3-1 (or the pseudogene TRBV3-2) to TRBJ2-1; D remains ambiguous. Trimming removed 3 bases from V and 7 bases from J, with 10 bases in between. Germline V lookup: CDR1 LGHDT, CDR2 YNNKEL (reference sequence). There are 13 residues in the CDR3. Here the CDR3 reads CASSHIATNEQFF. The CDR3 DNA sequence: TGTGCCAGCAGCCATATAGCAACTAATGAGCAGTTCTTC.

This chain joins TRBV6-6 and TRBJ2-2; weak D call: TRBD2 (6 bases). The length of the CDR3 is 18 residues. Germline loops: CDR1 MNHNY, CDR2 SVGAGI (reference sequence). The V end was cut by 5 bases, the J end by 5 bases, with 24 bases between. The chain's CDR3 is CASSRSRDLIPMTGELFF. CDR3 in DNA: TGTGCCAGCAGTCGCTCCCGGGACTTAATCCCGATGACCGGGGAGCTGTTTTTT.

The V call is TRBV6-1, the J call TRBJ2-1; a possible D gene is TRBD1 (6 bases). The germline CDR1 and CDR2 sequences are MNHNS and SASEGT. The V gene lost 3 bases and the J gene lost 10 bases, with 10 bases spanning the gap. This CDR3 contains 12 residues. The CDR3: CASSELGTEQFF. The DNA of the CDR3 is TGTGCCAGCAGTGAGCTCGGGACAGAGCAGTTCTTC.

The rearrangement links TRBV11-2 to TRBJ1-5; D is possibly TRBD1 (6 bases). This CDR3 region has 13 residues. The V end lost 6 bases, the J end lost 9 bases, and 15 bases lay between the germline ends. The germline gives CDR1 SGHAT, CDR2 FQNNGV. CDR3 bases: TGTGCCAGCAGTCAACAGGGTCGGGGGCCCCAGCATTTT. Translation gives CASSQQGRGPQHF.

This chain joins TRBV20-1 and TRBJ2-7, with D perhaps TRBD1 (5 bases). The CDR3 length is 12 residues. Trimming shortened V by 3 bases and J by 2 bases, and 8 bases separated the two germline ends. Germline CDR1 is DFQATT and CDR2 is SNEGSKA (reference sequence). Here the CDR3 DNA reads TGCAGTGCTAGTTCAGGGACCTACGAGCAGTACTTC. Its protein is CSASSGTYEQYF.

V usage is TRBV7-9 and J usage is TRBJ1-1; possible D gene TRBD1, 6 bases. The germline CDR1 and CDR2 sequences are SEHNR and FQNEAQ (reference sequence). The CDR3 is 18 residues long. Trimming took off 1 base at V and 1 base at J, with 19 bases between the two ends. CDR3: CASSLDLASGQTNTEAFF. CDR3 sequence (DNA): TGTGCCAGCAGCTTAGATCTCGCCTCAGGACAGACGAACACTGAAGCTTTCTTT.